This T cell receptor beta chain stems from a study of identical twins. The CDR3 contains 16 residues. The V gene lost 4 bases and the J gene lost 2 bases, with 16 bases spanning the gap. The germline CDR1 and CDR2 sequences are SGHNT and YYREEE (reference sequence). Each CDR3 protein gets one entry after TCRdb re-called the 5' RACE reads with MiXCR. The profile shows roughly 540,000 distinct CDR3 sequences, roughly 21% of them singletons. These records were also assigned to another study, of T cells expressing NK-cell markers. That paper notes: Similarly, these clonotypes led the CD3+CD56-NKG2C+ fraction as well in a handful of donors.

Sequenced: CD4+ T cells sorted from blood. This receptor was identified in a young woman in good health. The chain employs TRBV5-4 and TRBJ2-1; a weak D match, TRBD2 (5 bases). As DNA, the CDR3 is TGTGCCAGCAGCCGGGCCCAGAGGGCAGCCTACAATGAGCAGTTCTTC. Protein product: CASSRAQRAAYNEQFF.